The sequence of this T cell receptor beta chain was determined in a study of T cell repertoires in cytomegalovirus infection. The wider study: It was recently identified HLA-C-restricted and well-studied HLA-B-restricted CMV epitopes that the study used. Public signatures in TCR beta pointed to CMV infection and matching HLA type.

TCRdb re-derived calls from the reads in MiXCR, one entry per CDR3 protein. The sample consists of about 830,000 distinct CDR3 sequences, 30% to 35% of them appearing once. Trimming pared 0 bases from V and 5 bases from J, leaving 10 bases between. Germline V gives CDR1 MGHRA, CDR2 YSYEKL. The CDR3 loop spans 15 amino acids. Study outcomes and limitations: The ex vivo response was dominated by HLA-C-restricted CMV-specific TCR beta clonotypes. Of the TCR beta families, the public ones yielded a cumulative frequency that identified carriers of CMV plus the relevant HLA.

In the case of this clonotype: The antigen is unknown.

The V gene is TRBV4-1, the J gene TRBJ2-2; D possibly uses TRBD1 or TRBD2 (5 bases each). The source was cultured CD8+ T cells from PBMCs, collected from culture after CMV antigen stimulation. The receptor comes from a human donor in good health (CMV status not recorded). Some clones in this sample may be carry-over from other donors' samples. CDR3 nucleotides: TGCGCCAGCAGCCAAGAGGGGGTGGTTACCGGGGAGCTGTTTTTT. Translated, it gives CASSQEGVVTGELFF.